Following are 32 T cell receptor beta chains from one sample sequenced in a study of response to subunit inactivated influenza vaccine. MiXCR, run by TCRdb on the RT-PCR reads, gives a single entry per CDR3 protein. The sample holds hundreds of thousands of distinct CDR3 sequences, about 7.6% seen once. The sequenced sample was PBMCs from blood, obtained roughly 24 months after vaccination. All receptors derive from a man aged 50-75 years who received an inactivated influenza vaccine.

This clonotype occurred many times. The chain links TRBV29-1 to TRBJ2-7; TRBD2 matches 10 bases. CDR3 length: 12 amino acids. Looked up from germline, CDR1 is SQVTM and CDR2 is ANQGSEA. V trimming: 7 bases; J trimming: 5 bases; junction bases outside the gene matches: 5. The CDR3 here is CSASGGENEQYF. The CDR3 coding sequence is TGCAGCGCGAGCGGGGGGGAAAACGAGCAGTACTTC.

The chain links TRBV4-3 to TRBJ1-5, with D unresolved. CDR1 and CDR2 (germline): LGHNA, YSLEER. This CDR3 is built from 15 residues. Trimming stripped 4 bases from V and 0 bases from J, with 10 bases between. The CDR3 spells CASSLETASNQPQHF. CDR3 nucleotides: TGCGCCAGCAGCCTCGAGACGGCTAGCAATCAGCCCCAGCATTTT.

The DNA of the CDR3 is TGCAGTGCTAGAGACCTGACAGGGGGCGGTGGAACTGAAGCTTTCTTT. This encodes CSARDLTGGGGTEAFF. The V gene is TRBV20-1, the J gene TRBJ1-1, with 10 positions matching TRBD1. V was pared by 0 bases and J by 5 bases, with 9 bases of the junction left unmatched. Germline values: CDR1 DFQATT, CDR2 SNEGSKA (reference sequence). This CDR3 region has 16 residues.

This clonotype was observed many times. CDR3 in DNA: TGTGCCAGCATTGGGACTAGCGGGTTCAGAGATACGCAGTATTTT. It codes for CASIGTSGFRDTQYF. V and J are TRBV25-1 and TRBJ2-3; 12 positions match TRBD2. The V gene's germline CDR1 is MGHDK and CDR2 SYGVNS. Trimming took 7 bases from V and 5 from J; bases not matched to a gene: 7. This CDR3 region has 15 residues.

The DNA for the CDR3 is TGCGCCAGCGCCAGACAGGGATCTAACTATGGCTACACCTTC. It specifies CASARQGSNYGYTF. The chain combines TRBV5-1 with TRBJ1-2, with TRBD1 matching over 7 bases. Trimming took 7 bases from V and 0 from J; bases not matched to a gene: 6. The CDR3 contains 14 residues. CDR1 SGHRS and CDR2 YFSETQ come from the germline V gene.

The rearrangement links TRBV20-1 to TRBJ1-2; D perhaps matches TRBD1 (6 bases). This CDR3 is built from 14 residues. V was cut by 5 bases and J by 4 bases, with 17 bases left in between. In germline, CDR1 is DFQATT, CDR2 SNEGSKA (reference sequence). CDR3 nucleotide sequence: TGCAGTGCTGAGGACAGCATGCTTTCCTATGGCTACACCTTC. This gives the protein CSAEDSMLSYGYTF.

This clonotype was detected ten times or more. The V call is TRBV20-1, the J call TRBJ2-3; TRBD2 agrees at 8 bases. This CDR3 is built from 15 residues. The germline V gene has CDR1 DFQATT and CDR2 SNEGSKA (reference sequence). The J segment lost 2 bases and the V segment lost 1 base, leaving 5 bases of the junction unmatched. The CDR3 here is CSARVALAATDTQYF. CDR3 bases: TGCAGTGCTAGAGTGGCACTAGCGGCCACAGATACGCAGTATTTT.

This clonotype appeared a few times. The chain couples TRBV20-1 to TRBJ1-4, with D possibly being TRBD1 (6 bases). CDR1 and CDR2 from the germline V gene are DFQATT and SNEGSKA (reference sequence). The CDR3 has 11 amino acids. CDR3 amino acids: CIGQKNEKLFF. The CDR3 DNA reads as TGCATAGGACAGAAGAATGAAAAACTGTTTTTT.

This clonotype was seen a few times. V is TRBV20-1 and J is TRBJ2-4; D is unresolved. CDR3 length: 14 residues. Trimming removed 2 bases at V and 1 base at J, with 9 bases between. CDR1 is DFQATT, CDR2 SNEGSKA, per germline (reference sequence). The CDR3: CSARTPAAKNIQYF. The CDR3 DNA reads as TGCAGTGCTAGAACCCCCGCGGCCAAAAACATTCAGTACTTC.

This clonotype has at least ten counts. The genes are TRBV7-9 and TRBJ1-5, with TRBD1 matching 11 bases. CDR1 is SEHNR and CDR2 is FQNEAQ in the germline V gene (reference sequence). Trimming took 2 bases from V and 11 from J; bases not matched to a gene: 5. The length of the CDR3 is 14 residues. DNA for the CDR3: TGTGCCAGCAGCTTATCTCGGGACAGGGGGTCCCAGCATTTT. Amino acid sequence: CASSLSRDRGSQHF.

The table lists this clonotype with a few counts. The gene calls are TRBV6-1 and TRBJ2-1; tentative D call: TRBD2 (5 bases). Per germline, CDR1 MNHNS and CDR2 SASEGT. The CDR3 runs to 13 residues. V lost 2 bases to trimming and J lost 12 bases, with 14 bases between them. CDR3 nucleotide sequence: TGTGCCAGCAGTGAATTCGGGAATGTCGGGCAGTTCTTC. This gives the protein CASSEFGNVGQFF.

This clonotype was counted only a few times. The chain is built from TRBV7-2 and TRBJ1-3, with a weak D call TRBD1 (5 bases). This CDR3 has 15 residues. V gave up 6 bases and J gave up 4 bases, with 16 bases separating them. CDR1 and CDR2 (germline): SGHTA, FQGNSA. In nucleotides, the CDR3 is TGTGCCAGCAGTCAGTTTGGGGGGATCGGAAACACCATATATTTT. This translates into CASSQFGGIGNTIYF. The full variable domain, completed using reference TRBV7-2 and TRBJ1-3, is GAGVSQSPSNKVTEKGKDVELRCDPISGHTALYWYRQSLGQGLEFLIYFQGNSAPDKSGLPSDRFSAERTGGSVSTLTIQRTQQEDSAVYLCASSQFGGIGNTIYFGEGSWLTVV.

On this clonotype itself: One base away lies a much larger clone, so this may be a sequencing read error. This sequence joins TRBV11-2 and TRBJ2-3, with D tentatively TRBD1 (5 bases). The CDR3 is 15 amino acids. V lost 1 base, J lost 7 bases, and 15 bases lay in between. Germline-derived CDR1 and CDR2 are SGHAT and FQNNGV. The CDR3 here is CASSLAALGAYTQYF. In DNA form, the CDR3 reads TGTGCCAGCAGCTTAGCCGCCCTTGGGGCATATACGCAGTATTTT.

In this sample, this clonotype turned up a few times. The chain recombines TRBV12-3 or TRBV12-4 with TRBJ1-5, with TRBD1 matching 7 bases. This CDR3 contains 18 residues. J was trimmed by 0 bases and V by 2 bases; bases with no gene match: 10. The CDR3 sequence: CASSLTGVPSYSNQPQHF. The DNA of the CDR3 is TGTGCCAGCAGTTTAACAGGGGTCCCCTCGTATAGCAATCAGCCCCAGCATTTT.

CDR3 DNA: TGCAGCGCCGGGAACACTGAAGCTTTCTTT. Encoded protein: CSAGNTEAFF. The V and J genes are TRBV29-1 and TRBJ1-1, with D unclear. The germline V gene has CDR1 SQVTM and CDR2 ANQGSEA. There are 10 residues in the CDR3. Trimming stripped 7 bases from V and 1 base from J, with 4 bases between. Supplemented by reference TRBV29-1 and TRBJ1-1, the full variable domain reads SAVISQKPSRDICQRGTSLTIQCQVDSQVTMMFWYRQQPGQSLTLIATANQGSEATYESGFVIDKFPISRPNLTFSTLTVSNMSPEDSSIYLCSAGNTEAFFGQGTRLTVV.

The chain recombines TRBV12-3 or TRBV12-4 with TRBJ2-3; D might be TRBD2 (7 bases). The CDR3 is 15 residues long. The ends were cut back, 2 bases at V and 2 bases at J, with 11 bases in the middle. The CDR3 reads CASSLRGAPTDTQYF. The CDR3 coding sequence is TGTGCCAGCAGTTTACGGGGGGCTCCCACAGATACGCAGTATTTT.

The CDR3 DNA reads as TGTGCCAGCAGCCGCGCGGCTAGCGGAAGCACAGATACGCAGTATTTT. It codes for CASSRAASGSTDTQYF. This sequence joins TRBV7-2 and TRBJ2-3; 7 positions agree with TRBD2. Germline lookup yields CDR1 SGHTA and CDR2 FQGNSA. There are 16 residues in the CDR3. The trim removed 5 bases at V and 0 bases at J, leaving 8 bases unmatched. Filled out from reference TRBV7-2 and TRBJ2-3, the complete variable domain reads GAGVSQSPSNKVTEKGKDVELRCDPISGHTALYWYRQSLGQGLEFLIYFQGNSAPDKSGLPSDRFSAERTGGSVSTLTIQRTQQEDSAVYLCASSRAASGSTDTQYFGPGTRLTVL.

This clonotype has only a few counts. The chain recombines TRBV6-5 with TRBJ2-5; 8 positions agree with TRBD1. The CDR3 is 15 residues long. With 2 bases clipped from V and 2 bases from J, the junction kept 4 bases outside the gene matches. The germline CDR1 and CDR2 sequences are MNHEY and SVGAGI. This chain's CDR3 is CASSYTGGSQETQYF. The CDR3 bases are TGTGCCAGCAGTTACACAGGGGGATCGCAAGAGACCCAGTACTTC.

The chain has TRBV13 and TRBJ2-3; TRBD2 matches 11 bases. The germline CDR1 and CDR2 sequences are PRHDT and FYEKMQ (reference sequence). The length of the CDR3 is 16 residues. The J segment lost 0 bases and the V segment lost 6 bases, leaving 5 bases of the junction unmatched. Written as DNA, the CDR3 is TGTGCCAGCAGGGAGGGACTAGCGGACAGCACAGATACGCAGTATTTT. Amino acid sequence: CASREGLADSTDTQYF.

The J gene is TRBJ2-7, the V gene TRBV7-2; D is perhaps TRBD1 (5 bases). Germline V gives CDR1 SGHTA, CDR2 FQGNSA. V lost 0 bases, J lost 6 bases, and 9 bases lay in between. CDR3 size: 13 residues. The DNA for the CDR3 is TGTGCCAGCAGCTTAGCAGACAGTTTCGAGCAGTACTTC. This encodes CASSLADSFEQYF.

This clonotype was seen more than once but under ten times. The chain joins TRBV29-1 to TRBJ1-1, with 9 bases matching TRBD1. Germline V gives CDR1 SQVTM, CDR2 ANQGSEA. CDR3 length: 14 residues. V shed 7 bases, J shed 1 base, and the junction held 7 bases outside the gene matches. The chain's CDR3 is CSASPGQGNTEAFF. CDR3 sequence (DNA): TGCAGCGCCTCCCCGGGACAGGGGAACACTGAAGCTTTCTTT.

This clonotype was recorded many times. The gene calls are TRBV29-1 and TRBJ2-7; 9 nucleotides line up with TRBD2. Trimming removed 3 bases from V and 2 bases from J; junction bases left unmatched: 2. This CDR3 spans 13 amino acids. Germline V lookup: CDR1 SQVTM, CDR2 ANQGSEA. CDR3 bases: TGCAGCGTTGAGACTAGCGGAGCCTACGAGCAGTACTTC. This sequence encodes CSVETSGAYEQYF.

Only a few counts were recorded for this clonotype. This chain connects TRBV29-1 to TRBJ2-5; D gene ambiguous. This CDR3 region has 12 residues. V lost 2 bases to trimming and J lost 5 bases, with 9 bases between them. The V gene's germline CDR1 is SQVTM and CDR2 ANQGSEA. The CDR3 loop is CSVEKGGETQYF. CDR3 DNA sequence: TGCAGCGTTGAAAAAGGTGGGGAGACCCAGTACTTC. Together with reference TRBV29-1 and TRBJ2-5, the CDR3 gives the full variable domain: SAVISQKPSRDICQRGTSLTIQCQVDSQVTMMFWYRQQPGQSLTLIATANQGSEATYESGFVIDKFPISRPNLTFSTLTVSNMSPEDSSIYLCSVEKGGETQYFGPGTRLLVL.

This clonotype was found many times. This chain uses TRBV9 with TRBJ2-2; D ambiguous. The CDR3 is 13 amino acids. Germline V gene lookup returns CDR1 SGDLS and CDR2 YYNGEE. V was shortened by 4 bases and J by 1 base, with 5 bases between the two germline ends. CDR3 DNA sequence: TGTGCCAGCAGCCCTGAGAACACCGGGGAGCTGTTTTTT. It codes for CASSPENTGELFF.

The sample holds many counts of this clonotype. The rearrangement links TRBV5-6 to TRBJ2-2; 12 bases align to TRBD2. With 1 base clipped from V and 5 bases from J, the junction kept 6 bases outside the gene matches. CDR1 and CDR2 from the germline V gene are SGHDT and YYEEEE. This CDR3 is built from 17 residues. DNA of the CDR3: TGTGCCAGCAGCTTGAGTTGGACTAGCGGGATTACCGGGGAGCTGTTTTTT. Its translation: CASSLSWTSGITGELFF.

The rearrangement links TRBV12-3 or TRBV12-4 to TRBJ1-6; D might be TRBD1 (6 bases). The length of the CDR3 is 15 residues. Trimming shortened V by 5 bases and J by 7 bases, and 15 bases separated the two germline ends. DNA for the CDR3: TGTGCCAGCAGTCGAGGGGGTTCTGCCAATTCACCCCTCCACTTT. Translated: CASSRGGSANSPLHF.

There are a few counts of this clonotype. At one boundary the junction diverges from the germline segment, which might be a read error. The rearrangement uses TRBV7-7 and TRBJ2-5; 8 bases fit TRBD1. The CDR3 extends over 15 amino acids. Germline lookup yields CDR1 SSHAT and CDR2 FNYEAQ (reference sequence). CDR3: CASSLGTGPWETQYF. For the CDR3, the DNA is TGTGCTAGCAGCTTAGGGACAGGCCCGTGGGAGACCCAGTACTTC.

The genes are TRBV20-1 and TRBJ2-5; 7 bases line up with TRBD2. Germline V gene data show CDR1 as DFQATT and CDR2 as SNEGSKA (reference sequence). The CDR3 covers 16 residues. V was pared by 1 base and J by 9 bases, with 17 bases of the junction left unmatched. CDR3 protein: CSARAPNSGLGSAQYF. CDR3 nucleotide sequence: TGCAGTGCTAGAGCTCCGAATAGCGGGTTGGGATCGGCCCAGTACTTC.

In its sample, this clonotype was seen a few times. V is TRBV6-5 and J is TRBJ1-1; D not resolved. Germline CDR1 and CDR2: MNHEY and SVGAGI. This CDR3 is 13 amino acids long. Trimming stripped 0 bases from V and 10 bases from J, with 12 bases between. CDR3 sequence reads: CASSYSWDVGAFF. CDR3 sequence (DNA): TGTGCCAGCAGTTACTCGTGGGATGTGGGAGCTTTCTTT.

This chain connects TRBV5-1 to TRBJ2-1; D might be TRBD1 (5 bases). The germline gives CDR1 SGHRS, CDR2 YFSETQ. The V gene lost 5 bases and the J gene lost 0 bases, with 9 bases spanning the gap. CDR3 length: 14 residues. DNA of the CDR3: TGCGCCAGCAGAGACAGTAGCTCCTACAATGAGCAGTTCTTC. This encodes CASRDSSSYNEQFF.

This clonotype was observed a handful of times. The CDR3 DNA follows: TGTGCCAGCAGCTTAGGCGTCGGGGGTTGGCCGGAGACCCAGTACTTC. Translation gives CASSLGVGGWPETQYF. The genes are TRBV11-3 and TRBJ2-5, with a weak D call TRBD2 (6 bases). This CDR3 contains 16 residues. The V end lost 1 base, the J end lost 5 bases, and 17 bases lay between the germline ends. Germline-derived CDR1 and CDR2 are SGHNT and YENEEA.

There are a few counts of this clonotype. This chain joins TRBV20-1 and TRBJ2-2; 7 bases match TRBD2. Germline V gene data show CDR1 as DFQATT and CDR2 as SNEGSKA (reference sequence). This CDR3 contains 16 residues. Germline trimming cut 5 bases from V and 1 base from J; bases unmatched to any gene: 10. CDR3 sequence: CSARRQRGKNTGELFF. In DNA form, the CDR3 reads TGCAGTGCTCGTCGCCAGCGGGGCAAGAACACCGGGGAGCTGTTTTTT.